Presented here are 17 T cell receptor beta chains from one specimen sequenced in a study of T cell responses to AZD1222 COVID-19 vaccine. Method: immunoSEQ multiplex PCR; TCRdb's copy keeps in-frame clones and lacks some. This sample yields under 70,000 clones, of which about 80% are seen a single time; roughly 5.2% belongs to the top ten. Specimen: peripheral blood, collected 28 days after the second AZD1222 dose. These receptors all come from an adult who received the AZD1222 COVID-19 vaccine.

This clone has a handful of counts. The CDR3 reads CASSSETEGQPQHF. CDR3 DNA: TGTGCCAGCAGCTCGGAGACGGAGGGGCAGCCCCAGCATTTT. This sequence joins TRBV11-2 and TRBJ1-5; perhaps TRBD1 as D (5 bases). Deletions cut 4 bases from V and 7 bases from J, with 14 bases between. CDR3 length equals 14 residues. The germline V gene encodes CDR1 SGHAT and CDR2 FQNNGV.

This chain links TRBV7-8 with TRBJ2-2; possibly TRBD1 or TRBD2 for D (5 bases each). This CDR3 is built from 18 residues. Germline V gives CDR1 SGHVS, CDR2 FQNEAQ. V was clipped by 5 bases and J by 2 bases, with 21 bases between them. The CDR3 DNA is TGTGCCAGCAGCGCCCGGGGCCTTGCCACTCGAAACACCGGGGAGCTGTTTTTT. Its protein is CASSARGLATRNTGELFF.

The chain recombines TRBV10-1 with TRBJ2-5; D might be TRBD1 or TRBD2, each matching 6 bases. CDR1 is WNHNN and CDR2 is SYGVQD in the germline V gene (reference sequence). Trimming left V 0 bases short and J 5 bases short, with 13 bases between. This CDR3 comprises 15 residues. CDR3 amino acids: CASSESGGVGETQYF. In nucleotides, the CDR3 is TGCGCCAGCAGTGAGTCGGGGGGCGTCGGCGAGACCCAGTACTTC.

This rearrangement joins TRBV6-5 to TRBJ1-6; unclear D gene. The ends were cut back, 2 bases at V and 7 bases at J, with 9 bases in the middle. CDR3 length: 14 residues. Germline V gene data show CDR1 as MNHEY and CDR2 as SVGAGI. The CDR3 nucleotides read TGTGCCAGCAGTTACGAGGGCCTGAATTCACCCCTCCACTTT. It encodes CASSYEGLNSPLHF.

This clone was detected a few times. This chain joins TRBV7-2 and TRBJ1-1; D is possibly TRBD1 (6 bases). This CDR3 has 13 amino acids. Germline V gives CDR1 SGHTA, CDR2 FQGNSA. V lost 6 bases, J lost 1 base, and 9 bases lay in between. CDR3 sequence: CASRDRANTEAFF. Written as DNA, the CDR3 is TGTGCCAGCAGGGACAGAGCGAACACTGAAGCTTTCTTT.

The chain combines TRBV7-2 with TRBJ1-3; D unresolved. This CDR3 is 15 amino acids long. Germline values: CDR1 SGHTA, CDR2 FQGNSA. V was clipped by 1 base and J by 5 bases, with 12 bases between them. In nucleotides, the CDR3 is TGTGCCAGCAGCTTAGACAGTACAGCTAGAAACACCATATATTTT. Its protein product is CASSLDSTARNTIYF.

The chain is built from TRBV10-1 and TRBJ1-1; D is unclear. CDR1 and CDR2 (germline): WNHNN, SYGVQD (reference sequence). Trimming removed 7 bases at V and 6 bases at J, with 15 bases between. This CDR3 is built from 13 residues. CDR3 sequence: CASTSYGSSEAFF. The CDR3 region has the DNA TGCGCCAGCACTTCGTATGGGAGTTCTGAAGCTTTCTTT.

V usage is TRBV11-3 and J usage is TRBJ1-6, with D uncertain. Germline CDR1 is SGHNT and CDR2 is YENEEA. V lost 2 bases and J lost 7, with 9 bases in between. CDR3 length: 14 residues. CDR3 DNA: TGTGCCAGCAGCTTATTTGGGAAGAATTCACCCCTCCACTTT. Its translation: CASSLFGKNSPLHF.

This clone has more than one count but fewer than ten. V is TRBV29-1 and J is TRBJ1-2, with 7 bases identical to TRBD1. This CDR3 is 15 amino acids long. The junction had 14 bases not matched to a gene; V was cut back by 6 bases and J by 4 bases. Germline CDR1 reads SQVTM; CDR2 reads ANQGSEA. This chain's CDR3 is CSVADIPTGAYGYTF. CDR3 coding DNA: TGCAGCGTCGCAGATATACCCACAGGGGCCTATGGCTACACCTTC. Full variable domain (outside the CDR3, taken from reference TRBV29-1 and TRBJ1-2): SAVISQKPSRDICQRGTSLTIQCQVDSQVTMMFWYRQQPGQSLTLIATANQGSEATYESGFVIDKFPISRPNLTFSTLTVSNMSPEDSSIYLCSVADIPTGAYGYTFGSGTRLTVV.

This clone was observed a few times. The chain couples TRBV19 to TRBJ2-5; D might be TRBD1 (5 bases). Per the germline V gene, CDR1 is LNHDA and CDR2 is SQIVND (reference sequence). The CDR3 spans 14 residues. The V end lost 1 base, the J end lost 4 bases, and 10 bases lay between the germline ends. The CDR3 protein is CASSIGLGLETQYF. The CDR3 bases are TGTGCCAGTAGTATAGGTCTGGGGCTAGAGACCCAGTACTTC.

The J gene is TRBJ1-2, the V gene TRBV30, with D possibly matching TRBD1 (5 bases). Trimming pared 2 bases from V and 4 bases from J, leaving 14 bases between. The CDR3 is 14 residues long. Germline V gene lookup returns CDR1 GTSNPN and CDR2 SVGIG (reference sequence). CDR3 coding DNA: TGTGCCTGGAGTTTACCGGGACGGGGCTATGGCTACACCTTC. Translated: CAWSLPGRGYGYTF.

As concerns this clone: Mismatch with germline at one junction end may stem from a read error. This chain connects TRBV7-7 to TRBJ2-5; maybe TRBD2 (5 bases). This CDR3 is built from 13 residues. Germline loops: CDR1 SSHAT, CDR2 FNYEAQ (reference sequence). CDR3 in DNA: TGTGCTAGCAGCTTAGCGAGCAGAGAGACCCAGTACTTC. It translates to CASSLASRETQYF.

The V and J genes are TRBV11-2 and TRBJ1-6; weak D call: TRBD1 (6 bases). Germline CDR1 reads SGHAT; CDR2 reads FQNNGV. The CDR3 consists of 15 residues. V lost 5 bases, J lost 1 base, and 9 bases lay in between. Written as DNA, the CDR3 is TGTGCCAGCAGCCAGACAGGTTCCTATAATTCACCCCTCCACTTT. Translated, it gives CASSQTGSYNSPLHF.

The chain uses TRBV7-8 and TRBJ1-2; TRBD1 aligns across 9 bases. The V and J ends lost 5 bases and 0 bases, in that order; junction bases with no gene match: 4. This CDR3 is 15 amino acids long. Germline values: CDR1 SGHVS, CDR2 FQNEAQ. The CDR3 spells CASSAQGAPNYGYTF. Here the CDR3 DNA reads TGTGCCAGCAGCGCACAGGGGGCCCCTAACTATGGCTACACCTTC.

The chain couples TRBV11-2 to TRBJ2-5; unclear D gene. The V end lost 3 bases, the J end lost 5 bases, and 10 bases lay between the germline ends. Germline V gene lookup returns CDR1 SGHAT and CDR2 FQNNGV. CDR3 length: 13 residues. The DNA for the CDR3 is TGTGCCAGCAGCTTTACGGAAATGGAGACCCAGTACTTC. This codes for CASSFTEMETQYF.

This clone occurred a few times. This rearrangement joins TRBV9 to TRBJ2-5; D unresolved. V was shortened by 0 bases and J by 5 bases, with 11 bases between the two germline ends. Germline V gene lookup returns CDR1 SGDLS and CDR2 YYNGEE. The CDR3 sequence is 14 residues long. The CDR3 loop reads CASSVEVGYETQYF. The CDR3 DNA follows: TGTGCCAGCAGCGTAGAGGTAGGATACGAGACCCAGTACTTC.

The rearrangement uses TRBV6-1 and TRBJ1-6; D gene ambiguous. V lost 2 bases to trimming and J lost 6 bases, with 11 bases between them. The germline V gene has CDR1 MNHNS and CDR2 SASEGT. This CDR3 spans 15 amino acids. The CDR3 region has the DNA TGTGCCAGCAGTGAAATGACACAAGTTAATTCACCCCTCCACTTT. Its translation: CASSEMTQVNSPLHF.